Described below is a single TCR beta chain sequence and its context. Original methodology: Nucleated cell number was recorded as an estimate derived from reference gene primer amplification. Sequencing was performed with immunoSEQ multiplex PCR; in TCRdb, only in-frame clones are kept and a portion is missing. V and J calls and clone size are those listed in that table; D and trimming were worked out from the DNA. The data hold roughly 190,000 clones, with approximately 90% observed a single time. The CDR3 is made up of 16 amino acids. Per the germline V gene, CDR1 is SNHLY and CDR2 is FYNNEI. The V and J ends lost 6 bases and 1 base, in that order; junction bases with no gene match: 10. The data stem from a study of blood T cell repertoires in COVID-19. Study-level information: There were acute and convalescent COVID-19 samples, and they came from the United States, Italy and Spain. From T cells, B-cell-depleted T cells, or PBMCs came the material, which was cDNA or gDNA.

The sequenced material came from peripheral blood. The sequence derives from a human donor in a cohort sampled during active COVID-19. V gene TRBV2 combines with J gene TRBJ2-7, with 9 positions matching TRBD1. The CDR3 spells CASSESRDRVSYEQYF. In DNA form, the CDR3 reads TGTGCCAGCAGCGAGTCCCGGGACAGGGTATCCTACGAGCAGTACTTC.